The 24 T cell receptor beta chains presented below share a single source sample, sequenced in a study of yellow fever vaccine responses in identical twins. TCRdb processed the RT-PCR reads anew with MiXCR; each CDR3 protein has one entry. Of approximately 32,000 distinct CDR3 sequences listed, less than 70% are singletons. This specimen was T cells from blood (PBMCs), unsorted or a sorted subset (not recorded which), taken before or after yellow fever vaccination (not recorded which). All receptors come from a woman younger than 35 who received the yellow fever vaccine.

The CDR3 coding sequence is TGTGCCAGCAGTGAATGGACAGCTGCCTACGAGCAGTACTTC. Protein product: CASSEWTAAYEQYF. The chain couples TRBV25-1 to TRBJ2-7; a weak D match, TRBD1 (6 bases). The germline gives CDR1 MGHDK, CDR2 SYGVNS. The V gene lost 1 base and the J gene lost 2 bases, with 9 bases spanning the gap. This CDR3 spans 14 amino acids.

This clonotype showed up just a few times. The rearrangement joins TRBV5-1 to TRBJ1-1; D might be TRBD1 (5 bases). This CDR3 is built from 15 residues. The ends were cut back, 1 base at V and 3 bases at J, with 13 bases in the middle. CDR1 and CDR2 from the germline V gene are SGHRS and YFSETQ. CDR3 bases: TGCGCCAGCAGCTTGTCCCAGGGCATGGACACTGAAGCTTTCTTT. Translated, it gives CASSLSQGMDTEAFF.

This clonotype has only a few counts. The V call is TRBV5-1, the J call TRBJ2-2; TRBD2 aligns across 14 bases. The trim removed 4 bases at V and 5 bases at J, leaving 7 bases unmatched. The CDR3 runs 17 residues. The germline V gene has CDR1 SGHRS and CDR2 YFSETQ. The CDR3 sequence is CASSNTGTSGRTGELFF. CDR3 sequence (DNA): TGCGCCAGCAGCAACACGGGGACTAGCGGGAGAACCGGGGAGCTGTTTTTT.

This chain links TRBV20-1 with TRBJ2-1; D perhaps matches TRBD1 (5 bases). This CDR3 has 12 residues. V lost 0 bases and J lost 9, with 9 bases in between. CDR1 is DFQATT, CDR2 SNEGSKA, per germline (reference sequence). In nucleotides, the CDR3 is TGCAGTGCTAGAGAGGGGCCCGGTGAGCAGTTCTTC. The encoded protein is CSAREGPGEQFF.

This clonotype was recorded a few times. This chain joins TRBV12-3 or TRBV12-4 and TRBJ1-5; TRBD1 aligns across 10 bases. Trimming cost V 6 bases and J 11 bases; bases outside gene matches: 16. This CDR3 is 16 amino acids long. The CDR3 is CASSKPPGQGREAQHF. The CDR3 DNA reads TGTGCCAGCAGCAAACCCCCGGGACAGGGGAGGGAGGCCCAGCATTTT.

The chain uses TRBV5-1 and TRBJ1-6, with D maybe TRBD1 (5 bases). The V gene's germline CDR1 is SGHRS and CDR2 YFSETQ. V dropped 0 bases and J dropped 7 bases, with 8 bases sitting between them. The CDR3 sequence is 14 residues long. The CDR3: CASSLEGRNSPLHF. The CDR3, as DNA: TGCGCCAGCAGCTTGGAGGGGCGGAATTCACCCCTCCACTTT.

This clonotype showed up just a few times. This rearrangement joins TRBV20-1 to TRBJ2-1, with D unresolved. Trimming removed 0 bases from V and 4 bases from J, with 16 bases in between. The CDR3 loop spans 16 amino acids. Germline CDR1 is DFQATT and CDR2 is SNEGSKA (reference sequence). The CDR3 here is CSARDGPPTLYNEQFF. CDR3 coding DNA: TGCAGTGCTAGAGATGGACCCCCCACCCTTTACAATGAGCAGTTCTTC.

The genes are TRBV5-1 and TRBJ1-1; D uncertain. This CDR3 comprises 15 residues. Germline lookup yields CDR1 SGHRS and CDR2 YFSETQ. With 4 bases removed from V and 0 bases from J, the gap between germline ends came to 13 bases. The CDR3 DNA sequence: TGCGCCAGCAGCGCCAGACTGAACATGAACACTGAAGCTTTCTTT. Protein sequence: CASSARLNMNTEAFF.

In this sample, this clonotype turned up a few times. The chain has TRBV4-1 and TRBJ1-1; D not certain. CDR3 length: 14 amino acids. Germline CDR1 is MGHRA and CDR2 is YSYEKL. Trimming stripped 4 bases from V and 4 bases from J, with 13 bases between. CDR3 amino acids: CASSRELFGTEAFF. The CDR3 bases are TGCGCCAGCAGCCGGGAACTATTTGGCACTGAAGCTTTCTTT.

The chain employs TRBV5-4 and TRBJ1-1; 7 bases align to TRBD1. Trimming removed 4 bases from V and 0 bases from J; junction bases left unmatched: 3. Looked up from germline, CDR1 is SGHNT and CDR2 is YYREEE (reference sequence). This CDR3 is built from 14 residues. The CDR3 DNA is TGTGCCAGCAGCACGGGACAGTTGAACACTGAAGCTTTCTTT. Protein: CASSTGQLNTEAFF.

J is TRBJ2-1 and V is TRBV6-5; either TRBD1 or TRBD2 may supply D (5 bases each). Trimming stripped 2 bases from V and 5 bases from J, with 7 bases between. CDR3 size: 13 residues. CDR1 is MNHEY and CDR2 is SVGAGI in the germline V gene. The CDR3 here is CASSYRGNNEQFF. In DNA form, the CDR3 reads TGTGCCAGCAGTTACCGGGGCAACAATGAGCAGTTCTTC.

This clonotype was detected only a few times. This rearrangement joins TRBV18 to TRBJ2-1; no clear D gene. CDR1 and CDR2 (germline): KGHSH, LQKENI. V dropped 5 bases and J dropped 8 bases, with 13 bases sitting between them. The CDR3 length is 13 residues. The CDR3 region is CASSWTEADEQFF. Written as DNA, the CDR3 is TGTGCCAGCTCATGGACGGAAGCCGATGAGCAGTTCTTC. Combining the CDR3 with reference TRBV18 and TRBJ2-1 gives the whole variable domain NAGVMQNPRHLVRRRGQEARLRCSPMKGHSHVYWYRQLPEEGLKFMVYLQKENIIDESGMPKERFSAEFPKEGPSILRIQQVVRGDSAAYFCASSWTEADEQFFGPGTRLTVL.

This clonotype came up a few times. This chain links TRBV11-3 with TRBJ2-7; D remains unclear. Germline V gene sequence: CDR1 SGHNT, CDR2 YENEEA. Trimming cost V 2 bases and J 3 bases, with 8 bases left between them. This CDR3 is built from 13 residues. CDR3 sequence: CASSLILDYEQYF. Written as DNA, the CDR3 is TGTGCCAGCAGCTTAATCCTTGACTACGAGCAGTACTTC.

Only one count was recorded for this clonotype. The chain recombines TRBV28 with TRBJ1-2; a possible D gene is TRBD1 (6 bases). This CDR3 has 13 amino acids. Germline V CDR1 and CDR2: MDHEN, SYDVKM. V lost 4 bases and J 9 bases, leaving 15 bases between the germline ends. CDR3 loop: CASSSPGGRSYTF. As DNA, the CDR3 is TGTGCCAGCAGTTCCCCGGGGGGCCGCAGCTACACCTTC.

There are a few counts of this clonotype. The J gene is TRBJ1-6, the V gene TRBV6-5; 12 nucleotides agree with TRBD1. Trimming removed 1 base from V and 9 bases from J; junction bases left unmatched: 4. The germline CDR1 and CDR2 sequences are MNHEY and SVGAGI. This CDR3 spans 16 amino acids. DNA of the CDR3: TGTGCCAGCAGTTACTACGGGACAGGGGGCGGTTCACCCCTCCACTTT. Translation: CASSYYGTGGGSPLHF.

This clonotype was recorded a few times. V usage is TRBV4-1 and J usage is TRBJ1-1, with D maybe TRBD1 (5 bases). Between the trimmed V and J ends, which lost 0 bases and 8 bases, there was a span of 16 bases. Germline V gene sequence: CDR1 MGHRA, CDR2 YSYEKL. CDR3 size: 15 residues. In nucleotides, the CDR3 is TGCGCCAGCAGCCAAGAAACCCGGTGGGGGGTAGAAGCTTTCTTT. It specifies CASSQETRWGVEAFF.

The chain uses TRBV29-1 and TRBJ1-2; the match to TRBD1 covers 7 bases. The CDR3 has 13 residues. Per germline, CDR1 SQVTM and CDR2 ANQGSEA. The junction had 13 bases not matched to a gene; V was cut back by 7 bases and J by 8 bases. CDR3 sequence reads: CSAPVGTGAGYTF. The CDR3 region has the DNA TGCAGCGCCCCGGTCGGCACAGGGGCCGGCTACACCTTC.

This chain joins TRBV4-1 and TRBJ2-3; 8 bases map to TRBD1. V lost 0 bases, J lost 9 bases, and 11 bases stayed unmatched. The CDR3 has 16 residues. CDR1 and CDR2 from the germline V gene are MGHRA and YSYEKL. CDR3 region: CASSQEPGQDGWTQYF. The DNA for the CDR3 is TGCGCCAGCAGCCAAGAACCGGGACAGGATGGATGGACGCAGTATTTT.

The gene calls are TRBV10-3 and TRBJ2-1; 11 nucleotides agree with TRBD1. In germline, CDR1 is ENHRY, CDR2 SYGVKD. The CDR3 has 15 amino acids. V shed 6 bases, J shed 5 bases, and the junction held 6 bases outside the gene matches. CDR3 sequence: CAIRSDRGQNNEQFF. For the CDR3, the DNA is TGTGCCATCAGGTCGGACAGGGGGCAGAACAATGAGCAGTTCTTC.

This clonotype was seen only a few times. The chain employs TRBV11-3 and TRBJ2-7; D not certain. The J call may not be correct, given that the DNA end is closer to TRBJ2-1. Germline V gene lookup returns CDR1 SGHNT and CDR2 YENEEA. The CDR3 contains 11 residues. The chain's CDR3 is CASSLEGEQFF. CDR3 DNA sequence: TGTGCCAGCAGCTTAGAGGGCGAGCAGTTCTTC.

The V call is TRBV2, the J call TRBJ2-1; 7 bases align to TRBD1. Germline V gene lookup returns CDR1 SNHLY and CDR2 FYNNEI. Germline trimming cut 2 bases from V and 4 bases from J; bases unmatched to any gene: 5. The CDR3 length is 15 residues. CDR3 amino acids: CASSEKQGPYNEQFF. The CDR3 DNA follows: TGTGCCAGCAGTGAAAAACAGGGGCCGTACAATGAGCAGTTCTTC.

The J gene is TRBJ2-7, the V gene TRBV25-1; D unclear. Trimming removed 1 base at V and 5 bases at J, with 15 bases between. The length of the CDR3 is 15 residues. Germline CDR1 reads MGHDK; CDR2 reads SYGVNS. The CDR3 DNA reads TGTGCCAGCAGTGAATCCAGTGGACCCTTCGACGAGCAGTACTTC. Translating it yields CASSESSGPFDEQYF.

The chain joins TRBV4-1 to TRBJ1-5; no definite D call. The CDR3 has 14 residues. Trimming shortened V by 7 bases and J by 5 bases, and 15 bases separated the two germline ends. CDR1 and CDR2 from the germline V gene are MGHRA and YSYEKL. The CDR3 DNA follows: TGCGCCAGCACCTCTGTCCCCACGGATCAGCCCCAGCATTTT. It is translated as CASTSVPTDQPQHF.

A word on this clonotype: At one end the junction does not follow the germline gene, possibly because of a read error. The CDR3 region has the DNA TGTGCCAGCAGATGGGGTATAGGCCTTTACACTGAGCAGTTCTTC. Its protein is CASRWGIGLYTEQFF. The chain employs TRBV28 and TRBJ2-1, with unresolved D. CDR3 length: 15 amino acids. From germline, CDR1 is MDHEN and CDR2 SYDVKM.